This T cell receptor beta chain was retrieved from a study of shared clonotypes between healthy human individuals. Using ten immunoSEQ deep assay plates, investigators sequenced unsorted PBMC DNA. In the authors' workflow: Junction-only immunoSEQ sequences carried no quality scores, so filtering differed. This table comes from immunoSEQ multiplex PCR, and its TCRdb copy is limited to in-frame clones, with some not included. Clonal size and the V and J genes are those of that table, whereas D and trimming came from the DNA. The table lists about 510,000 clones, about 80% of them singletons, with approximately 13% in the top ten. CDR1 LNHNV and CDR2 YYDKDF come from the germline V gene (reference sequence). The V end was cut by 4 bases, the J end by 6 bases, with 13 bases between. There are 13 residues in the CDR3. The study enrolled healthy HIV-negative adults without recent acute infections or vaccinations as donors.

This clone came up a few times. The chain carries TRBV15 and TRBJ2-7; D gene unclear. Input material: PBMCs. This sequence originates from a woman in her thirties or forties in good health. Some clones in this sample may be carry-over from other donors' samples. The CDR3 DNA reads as TGTGCCACCAGCAACGATGTGGCACGCGAGCAGTACTTC. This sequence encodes CATSNDVAREQYF.